This T cell receptor (beta chain) was sequenced during a study of blood T cell repertoires in COVID-19. Study information: T cells, B-cell-depleted T cells, or PBMCs provided the cDNA or gDNA that served as material.

The authors' processing: Estimates of nucleated cell counts were drawn from the amplification of reference gene primers. Here immunoSEQ multiplex PCR was the method, and the copy in TCRdb shows in-frame clones only, minus some. V, J and clone size are taken as reported in that table, and D and trimming were inferred from the DNA itself. The sample has tens of thousands of clones; 84% are singletons. V was pared by 4 bases and J by 4 bases, with 15 bases between. The CDR3 is made up of 14 amino acids. Germline CDR1 is SGHNT and CDR2 is YYREEE (reference sequence). Specimen: peripheral blood. This TCR came from a woman of 80 years or more with acute or convalescent COVID-19. The rearrangement links TRBV5-4 to TRBJ2-7, with D perhaps TRBD1 (6 bases). CDR3 sequence reads: CASSTGPVSYEQYF. CDR3 nucleotides: TGTGCCAGCAGCACAGGGCCCGTTTCATACGAGCAGTACTTC.